Below, 6 T cell receptor beta chains from the same sample are listed, as sequenced in a study of beta chain features in type 1 diabetes. Since all of the isolated RNA was reverse transcribed, expressed TCRB transcripts were what got sequenced. Only in-frame clones appear in the TCRdb table, and some are missing; sequencing was by immunoSEQ multiplex PCR. The sample has about 320,000 clones, roughly 15% seen once; the top ten hold 6.7%. The sequenced sample consisted of central memory CD4+ T cells from blood. The origin of the receptors is a man aged 25-45 years in good health.

This chain joins TRBV5-6 and TRBJ1-2; 10 nucleotides line up with TRBD1. V shed 4 bases and J 6 bases; nucleotides not matched to a gene: 3. The CDR3 runs 13 residues. Germline V lookup: CDR1 SGHDT, CDR2 YYEEEE. CDR3 in DNA: TGTGCCAGCAGCGCCGGGACAGGGGATGGCTACACCTTC. Translating gives CASSAGTGDGYTF.

The rearrangement uses TRBV7-2 and TRBJ1-2; no firm D call. The CDR3 contains 13 residues. Germline CDR1 and CDR2: SGHTA and FQGNSA. Trimming took 5 bases from V and 0 from J, leaving 7 bases between them. In DNA form, the CDR3 reads TGTGCCAGCAGCCCCCTGACTAACTATGGCTACACCTTC. Its protein product is CASSPLTNYGYTF. The entire variable domain, with the rest obtained from reference TRBV7-2 and TRBJ1-2, is as follows: GAGVSQSPSNKVTEKGKDVELRCDPISGHTALYWYRQSLGQGLEFLIYFQGNSAPDKSGLPSDRFSAERTGGSVSTLTIQRTQQEDSAVYLCASSPLTNYGYTFGSGTRLTVV.

This clone has just a few counts. The genes are TRBV28 and TRBJ2-5; 8 bases are shared with TRBD1. This CDR3 region has 15 residues. Trimming at V came to 3 bases and at J to 0 bases, leaving 3 bases not matched to a gene. CDR1 MDHEN and CDR2 SYDVKM come from the germline V gene. Written as DNA, the CDR3 is TGTGCCAGCAGTTTTCCAGGGGGCCACCAAGAGACCCAGTACTTC. It is translated as CASSFPGGHQETQYF.

This clone came up a few times. Other DNA sequences in this specimen translate into the identical CDR3. The genes are TRBV29-1 and TRBJ2-2; the match to TRBD1 covers 9 bases. CDR1 SQVTM and CDR2 ANQGSEA come from the germline V gene. This CDR3 is built from 15 residues. Trimming at V came to 4 bases and at J to 8 bases, leaving 11 bases not matched to a gene. The CDR3: CSVAFHTGGRGELFF. The CDR3 DNA follows: TGCAGCGTTGCTTTTCACACAGGGGGCCGTGGGGAGCTGTTTTTT.

V and J are TRBV7-9 and TRBJ2-7, with TRBD1 identical over 7 bases. Germline CDR1 SEHNR, CDR2 FQNEAQ (reference sequence). V trimming: 7 bases; J trimming: 3 bases; junction bases outside the gene matches: 6. The CDR3 spans 13 residues. Written as DNA, the CDR3 is TGTGCCAGCACTAAGGGACAGAGCTACGAGCAGTACTTC. This encodes CASTKGQSYEQYF. The full variable domain, rest sourced from reference TRBV7-9 and TRBJ2-7, is DTGVSQNPRHKITKRGQNVTFRCDPISEHNRLYWYRQTLGQGPEFLTYFQNEAQLEKSRLLSDRFSAERPKGSFSTLEIQRTEQGDSAMYLCASTKGQSYEQYFGPGTRLTVT.

The CDR3 DNA follows: TGCGCCAGCAGCCAAGAAGGCACACTGAATCAGCCCCAGCATTTT. This translates into CASSQEGTLNQPQHF. The rearrangement uses TRBV4-3 and TRBJ1-5, with D unclear. The CDR3 covers 15 residues. V was cut by 0 bases and J by 4 bases, with 10 bases left in between. Germline V CDR1 and CDR2: LGHNA, YSLEER.